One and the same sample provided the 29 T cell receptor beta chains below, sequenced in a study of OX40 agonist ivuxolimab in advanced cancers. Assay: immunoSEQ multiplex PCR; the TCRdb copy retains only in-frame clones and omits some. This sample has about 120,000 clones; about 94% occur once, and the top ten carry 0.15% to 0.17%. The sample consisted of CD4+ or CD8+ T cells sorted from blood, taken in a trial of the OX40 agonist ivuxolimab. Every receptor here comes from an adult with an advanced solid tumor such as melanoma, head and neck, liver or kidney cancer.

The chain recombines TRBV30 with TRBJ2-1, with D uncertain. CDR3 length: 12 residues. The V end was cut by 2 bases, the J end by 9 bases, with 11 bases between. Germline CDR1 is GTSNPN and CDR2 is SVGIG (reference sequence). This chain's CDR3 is CAWSTGYGEQFF. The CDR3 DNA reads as TGTGCCTGGAGTACTGGTTACGGTGAGCAGTTCTTC.

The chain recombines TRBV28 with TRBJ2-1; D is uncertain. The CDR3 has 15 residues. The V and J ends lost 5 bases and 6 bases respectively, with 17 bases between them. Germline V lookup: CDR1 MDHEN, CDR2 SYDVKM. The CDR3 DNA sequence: TGTGCCAGCAGTCTCCCGAAGGCTAACGGCAATGAGCAGTTCTTC. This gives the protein CASSLPKANGNEQFF. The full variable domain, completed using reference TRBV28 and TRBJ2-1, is DVKVTQSSRYLVKRTGEKVFLECVQDMDHENMFWYRQDPGLGLRLIYFSYDVKMKEKGDIPEGYSVSREKKERFSLILESASTNQTSMYLCASSLPKANGNEQFFGPGTRLTVL.

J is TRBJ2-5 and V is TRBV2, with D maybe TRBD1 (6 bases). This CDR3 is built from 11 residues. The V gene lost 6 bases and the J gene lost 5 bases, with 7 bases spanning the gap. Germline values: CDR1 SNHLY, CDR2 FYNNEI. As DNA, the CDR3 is TGTGCCAGCAGGCAGGGGGAGACCCAGTACTTC. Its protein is CASRQGETQYF.

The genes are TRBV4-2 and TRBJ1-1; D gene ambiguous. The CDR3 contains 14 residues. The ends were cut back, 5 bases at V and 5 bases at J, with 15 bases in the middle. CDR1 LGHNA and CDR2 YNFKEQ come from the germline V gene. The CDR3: CASSLVGDGTEAFF. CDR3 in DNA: TGTGCCAGCAGCTTGGTTGGGGATGGGACTGAAGCTTTCTTT.

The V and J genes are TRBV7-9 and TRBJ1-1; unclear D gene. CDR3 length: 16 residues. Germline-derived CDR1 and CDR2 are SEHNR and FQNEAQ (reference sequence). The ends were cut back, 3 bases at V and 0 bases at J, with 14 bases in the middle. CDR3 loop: CASSFDLGSLNTEAFF. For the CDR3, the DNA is TGTGCCAGCAGCTTCGACTTGGGCTCGCTGAACACTGAAGCTTTCTTT.

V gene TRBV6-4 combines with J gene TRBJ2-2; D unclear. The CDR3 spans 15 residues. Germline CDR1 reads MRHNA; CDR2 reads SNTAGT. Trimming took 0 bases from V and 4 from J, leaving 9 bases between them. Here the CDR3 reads CASSDSRRGTGELFF. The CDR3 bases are TGTGCCAGCAGTGACTCTAGACGTGGCACCGGGGAGCTGTTTTTT.

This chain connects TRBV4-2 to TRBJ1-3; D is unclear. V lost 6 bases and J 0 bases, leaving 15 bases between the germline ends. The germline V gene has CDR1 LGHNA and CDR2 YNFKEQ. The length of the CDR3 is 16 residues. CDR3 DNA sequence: TGTGCCAGCAGTCCTGTGAACAGAGACTCTGGAAACACCATATATTTT. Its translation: CASSPVNRDSGNTIYF.

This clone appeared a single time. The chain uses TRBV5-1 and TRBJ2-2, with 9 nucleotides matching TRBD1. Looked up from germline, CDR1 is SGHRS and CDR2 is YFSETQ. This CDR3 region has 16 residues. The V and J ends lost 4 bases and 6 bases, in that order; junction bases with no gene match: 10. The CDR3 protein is CASSLRTGVVAGELFF. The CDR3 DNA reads TGCGCCAGCAGCCTCCGGACAGGGGTTGTGGCCGGGGAGCTGTTTTTT.

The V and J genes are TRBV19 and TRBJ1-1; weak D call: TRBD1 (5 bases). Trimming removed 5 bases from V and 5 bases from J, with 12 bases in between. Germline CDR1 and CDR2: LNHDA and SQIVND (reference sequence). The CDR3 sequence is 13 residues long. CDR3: CASSAKRGTEAFF. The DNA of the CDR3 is TGTGCCAGTAGTGCCAAGAGGGGTACTGAAGCTTTCTTT.

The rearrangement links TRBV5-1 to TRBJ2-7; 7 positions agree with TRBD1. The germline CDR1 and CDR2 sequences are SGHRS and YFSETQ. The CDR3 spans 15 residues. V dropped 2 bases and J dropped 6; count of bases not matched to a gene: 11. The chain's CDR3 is CASSLGTVHPSEQYF. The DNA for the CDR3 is TGCGCCAGCAGCTTAGGGACAGTCCATCCTTCCGAGCAGTACTTC.

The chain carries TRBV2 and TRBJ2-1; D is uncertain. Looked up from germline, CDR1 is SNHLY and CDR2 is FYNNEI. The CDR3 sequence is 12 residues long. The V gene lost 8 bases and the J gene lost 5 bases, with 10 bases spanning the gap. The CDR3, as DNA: TGTGCCAGCGAAGACACCAACAATGAGCAGTTCTTC. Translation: CASEDTNNEQFF.

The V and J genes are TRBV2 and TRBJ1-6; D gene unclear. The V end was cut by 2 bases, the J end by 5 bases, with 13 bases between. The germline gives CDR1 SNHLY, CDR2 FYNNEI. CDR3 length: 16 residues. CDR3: CASSERARVDNSPLHF. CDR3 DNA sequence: TGTGCCAGCAGTGAAAGGGCGCGGGTCGATAATTCACCCCTCCACTTT.

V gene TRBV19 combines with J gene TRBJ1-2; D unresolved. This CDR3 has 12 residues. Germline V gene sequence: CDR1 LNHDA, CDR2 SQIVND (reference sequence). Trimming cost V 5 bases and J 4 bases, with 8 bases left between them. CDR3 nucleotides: TGTGCCAGTAGTTCTCGACTCTATGGCTACACCTTC. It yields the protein CASSSRLYGYTF.

DNA of the CDR3: TGTGCCAGCAGCCCTGCCCGGGACAGGGGCGTTGGCGAGCAGTACTTC. This encodes CASSPARDRGVGEQYF. The genes are TRBV13 and TRBJ2-7; 10 nucleotides agree with TRBD1. The germline CDR1 and CDR2 sequences are PRHDT and FYEKMQ (reference sequence). CDR3 length: 16 residues. The junction had 13 bases not matched to a gene; V was cut back by 5 bases and J by 6 bases.

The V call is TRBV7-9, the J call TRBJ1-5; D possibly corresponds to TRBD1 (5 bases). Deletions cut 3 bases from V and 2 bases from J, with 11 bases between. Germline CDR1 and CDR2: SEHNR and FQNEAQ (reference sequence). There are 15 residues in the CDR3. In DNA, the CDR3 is TGTGCCAGCAGCTTCGAGGGGCCAGGCAATCAGCCCCAGCATTTT. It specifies CASSFEGPGNQPQHF.

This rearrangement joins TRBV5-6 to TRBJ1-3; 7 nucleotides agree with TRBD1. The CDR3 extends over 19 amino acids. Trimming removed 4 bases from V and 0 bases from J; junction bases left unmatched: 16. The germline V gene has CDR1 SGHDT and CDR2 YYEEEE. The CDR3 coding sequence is TGTGCCAGCAGCACTGTTAGGGAACAGGGGCGCACCTCTGGAAACACCATATATTTT. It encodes CASSTVREQGRTSGNTIYF. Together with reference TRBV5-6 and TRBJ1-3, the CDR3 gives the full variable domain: DAGVTQSPTHLIKTRGQQVTLRCSPKSGHDTVSWYQQALGQGPQFIFQYYEEEERQRGNFPDRFSGHQFPNYSSELNVNALLLGDSALYLCASSTVREQGRTSGNTIYFGEGSWLTVV.

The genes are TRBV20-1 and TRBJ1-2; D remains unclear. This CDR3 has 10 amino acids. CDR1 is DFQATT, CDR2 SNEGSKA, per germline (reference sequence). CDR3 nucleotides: TGCACCGCCCCCAATCCGGGCTACACCTTC. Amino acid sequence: CTAPNPGYTF.

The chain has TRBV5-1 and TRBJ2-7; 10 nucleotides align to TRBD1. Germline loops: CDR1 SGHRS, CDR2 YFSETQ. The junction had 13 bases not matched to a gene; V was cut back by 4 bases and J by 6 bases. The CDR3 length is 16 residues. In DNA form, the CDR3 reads TGCGCCAGCAGCCGAGGGGACAGGGGACCCCTTACCGAGCAGTACTTC. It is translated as CASSRGDRGPLTEQYF. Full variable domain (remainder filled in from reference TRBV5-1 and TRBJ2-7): KAGVTQTPRYLIKTRGQQVTLSCSPISGHRSVSWYQQTPGQGLQFLFEYFSETQRNKGNFPGRFSGRQFSNSRSEMNVSTLELGDSALYLCASSRGDRGPLTEQYFGPGTRLTVT.

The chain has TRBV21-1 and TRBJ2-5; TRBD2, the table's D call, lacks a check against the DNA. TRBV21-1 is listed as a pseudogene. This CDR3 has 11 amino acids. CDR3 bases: TGTGCCAGCAGCCCCGAAGAGACCCAGTACTTC. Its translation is CASSPEETQYF.

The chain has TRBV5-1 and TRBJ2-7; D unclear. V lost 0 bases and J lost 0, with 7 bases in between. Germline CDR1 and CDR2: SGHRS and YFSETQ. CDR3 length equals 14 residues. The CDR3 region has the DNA TGCGCCAGCAGCTTGGTGGTTTCCTCCTACGAGCAGTACTTC. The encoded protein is CASSLVVSSYEQYF.

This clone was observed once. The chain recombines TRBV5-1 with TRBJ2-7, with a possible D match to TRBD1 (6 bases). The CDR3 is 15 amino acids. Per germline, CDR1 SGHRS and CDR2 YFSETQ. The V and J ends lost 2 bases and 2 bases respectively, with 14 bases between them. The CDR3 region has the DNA TGCGCCAGCAGCTTACAGGGTGCCACCGCCTACGAGCAGTACTTC. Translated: CASSLQGATAYEQYF. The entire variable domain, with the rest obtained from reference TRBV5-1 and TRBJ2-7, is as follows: KAGVTQTPRYLIKTRGQQVTLSCSPISGHRSVSWYQQTPGQGLQFLFEYFSETQRNKGNFPGRFSGRQFSNSRSEMNVSTLELGDSALYLCASSLQGATAYEQYFGPGTRLTVT.

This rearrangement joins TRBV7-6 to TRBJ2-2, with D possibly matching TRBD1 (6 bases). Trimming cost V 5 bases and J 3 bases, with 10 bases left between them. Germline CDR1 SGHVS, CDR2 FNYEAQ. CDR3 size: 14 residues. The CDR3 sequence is CASSLQGYTGELFF. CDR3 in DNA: TGTGCCAGCAGCCTTCAGGGGTACACCGGGGAGCTGTTTTTT.

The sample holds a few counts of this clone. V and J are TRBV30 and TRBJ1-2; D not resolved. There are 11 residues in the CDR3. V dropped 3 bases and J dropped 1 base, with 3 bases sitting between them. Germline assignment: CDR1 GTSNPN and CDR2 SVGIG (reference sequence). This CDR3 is CAWRRNYGYTF. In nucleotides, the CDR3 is TGTGCCTGGAGACGTAACTATGGCTACACCTTC.

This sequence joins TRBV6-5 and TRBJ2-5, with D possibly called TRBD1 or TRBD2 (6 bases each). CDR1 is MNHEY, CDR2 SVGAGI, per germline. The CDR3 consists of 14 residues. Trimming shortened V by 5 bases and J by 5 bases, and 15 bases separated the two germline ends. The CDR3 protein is CASSNVGGRETQYF. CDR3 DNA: TGTGCCAGCAGTAATGTGGGGGGCCGGGAGACCCAGTACTTC.

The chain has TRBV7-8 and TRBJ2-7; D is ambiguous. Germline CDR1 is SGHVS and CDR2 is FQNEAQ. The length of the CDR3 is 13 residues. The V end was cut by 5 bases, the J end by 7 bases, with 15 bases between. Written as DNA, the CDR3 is TGTGCCAGCAGCGCTCGACAAGGTCTGGAGCAGTACTTC. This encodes CASSARQGLEQYF.

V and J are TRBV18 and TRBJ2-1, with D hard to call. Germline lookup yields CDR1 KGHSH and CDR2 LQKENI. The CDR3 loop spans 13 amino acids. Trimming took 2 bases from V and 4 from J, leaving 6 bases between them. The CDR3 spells CASSPGPYNEQFF. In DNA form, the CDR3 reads TGTGCCAGCTCACCAGGACCTTACAATGAGCAGTTCTTC.

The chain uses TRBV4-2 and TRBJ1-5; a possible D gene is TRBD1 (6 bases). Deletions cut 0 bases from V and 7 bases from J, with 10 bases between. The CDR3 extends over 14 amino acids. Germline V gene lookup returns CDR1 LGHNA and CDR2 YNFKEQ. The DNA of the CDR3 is TGTGCCAGCAGCCAAGATGGGGGCGGGCAGCCCCAGCATTTT. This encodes CASSQDGGGQPQHF.

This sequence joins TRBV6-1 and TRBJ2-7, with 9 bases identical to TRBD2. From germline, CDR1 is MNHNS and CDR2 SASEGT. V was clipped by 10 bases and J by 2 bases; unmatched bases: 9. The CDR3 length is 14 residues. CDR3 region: CAIQTAGGAYEQYF. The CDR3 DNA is TGTGCCATCCAAACCGCGGGAGGGGCCTACGAGCAGTACTTC.

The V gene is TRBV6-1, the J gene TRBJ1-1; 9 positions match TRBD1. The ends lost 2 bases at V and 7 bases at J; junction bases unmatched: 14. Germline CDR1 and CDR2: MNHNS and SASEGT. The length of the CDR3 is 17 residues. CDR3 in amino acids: CASSEKGQGFIDNEAFF. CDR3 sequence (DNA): TGTGCCAGCAGTGAAAAGGGACAGGGCTTTATCGACAATGAAGCTTTCTTT.